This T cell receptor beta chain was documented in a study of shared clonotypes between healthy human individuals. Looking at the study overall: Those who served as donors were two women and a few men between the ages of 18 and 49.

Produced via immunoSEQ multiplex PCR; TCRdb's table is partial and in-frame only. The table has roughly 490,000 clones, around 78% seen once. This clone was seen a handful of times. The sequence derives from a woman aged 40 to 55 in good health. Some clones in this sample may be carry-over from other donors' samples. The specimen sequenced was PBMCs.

The CDR3 DNA reads TGTGCCACCAGCAGAGATCTCGACAGGGGGTACGAGCAGTACTTC. It codes for CATSRDLDRGYEQYF. The chain joins TRBV15 to TRBJ2-7, with TRBD1 matching over 9 bases. This CDR3 spans 15 amino acids. Trimming took 0 bases from V and 4 from J; bases not matched to a gene: 4. Germline-derived CDR1 and CDR2 are LNHNV and YYDKDF (reference sequence).